These 10 T cell receptor beta chains originate from one sample sequenced in a study of shared clonotypes between healthy human individuals. Clones were sequenced by immunoSEQ multiplex PCR, and TCRdb holds only the in-frame ones, with some missing. This table holds 2.3 million or so clones, 90% to 95% found once. The sequenced material came from naive CD4+ T cells from PBMCs. This sample's subset: CD45RA+ positively selected. These receptors all stem from a man aged 18 to 30 in good health. Some clones in this sample may be carry-over from other donors' samples.

The chain employs TRBV27 and TRBJ1-1, with D maybe TRBD1 (5 bases). Per germline, CDR1 MNHEY and CDR2 SMNVEV (reference sequence). This CDR3 contains 15 residues. V gave up 5 bases and J gave up 5 bases, with 18 bases separating them. CDR3 loop: CASSPFREGRTEAFF. The DNA of the CDR3 is TGTGCCAGCAGTCCATTCAGGGAAGGGAGAACTGAAGCTTTCTTT.

The V and J genes are TRBV28 and TRBJ2-1; 9 bases line up with TRBD2. CDR3 length: 16 amino acids. V shed 4 bases and J 3 bases; nucleotides not matched to a gene: 7. Looked up from germline, CDR1 is MDHEN and CDR2 is SYDVKM. In DNA, the CDR3 is TGTGCCAGCAGTTCGAGACTAGCGGCCAACTACAATGAGCAGTTCTTC. Protein sequence: CASSSRLAANYNEQFF.

The J gene is TRBJ2-1, the V gene TRBV6-6; D gene uncertain. The V end lost 5 bases, the J end lost 4 bases, and 15 bases lay between the germline ends. The V gene's germline CDR1 is MNHNY and CDR2 SVGAGI (reference sequence). The CDR3 is made up of 15 amino acids. Here the CDR3 reads CASSRVASLYNEQFF. As DNA, the CDR3 is TGTGCCAGCAGTAGAGTAGCATCCCTTTACAATGAGCAGTTCTTC.

The chain is built from TRBV19 and TRBJ2-7; unclear D gene. The CDR3 consists of 15 residues. Trimming pared 4 bases from V and 0 bases from J, leaving 13 bases between. In germline, CDR1 is LNHDA, CDR2 SQIVND (reference sequence). CDR3 sequence: CASSTPGRTSYEQYF. DNA for the CDR3: TGTGCCAGTAGTACCCCAGGCCGTACCTCCTACGAGCAGTACTTC.

V and J are TRBV9 and TRBJ2-2; no firm D call. The length of the CDR3 is 13 residues. CDR1 and CDR2 from the germline V gene are SGDLS and YYNGEE. The V and J ends lost 2 bases and 5 bases respectively, with 7 bases between them. CDR3: CASSVLRTGELFF. The DNA of the CDR3 is TGTGCCAGCAGCGTGTTACGTACCGGGGAGCTGTTTTTT.

On this clone itself: Different DNA sequences within this sample yield the same CDR3. The V call is TRBV5-1, the J call TRBJ2-3, with 11 positions matching TRBD2. Germline-derived CDR1 and CDR2 are SGHRS and YFSETQ. Trimming removed 4 bases from V and 0 bases from J; junction bases left unmatched: 4. The CDR3 spans 16 residues. CDR3 loop: CASSGGTSGSTDTQYF. The CDR3 DNA reads TGCGCCAGCAGCGGAGGGACTAGCGGAAGCACAGATACGCAGTATTTT.

J is TRBJ2-3 and V is TRBV29-1, with 8 nucleotides matching TRBD2. V lost 7 bases, J lost 0 bases, and 6 bases stayed unmatched. The CDR3 loop spans 14 amino acids. Germline V CDR1 and CDR2: SQVTM, ANQGSEA. The CDR3 sequence is CSGGTRLSTDTQYF. Here the CDR3 DNA reads TGCAGCGGGGGGACTAGACTTAGCACAGATACGCAGTATTTT.

This chain connects TRBV5-1 to TRBJ2-3, with 8 bases aligning to TRBD1. Germline V gene sequence: CDR1 SGHRS, CDR2 YFSETQ. Losses at the gene ends were 0 bases for V and 3 bases for J; bases not matched to a gene: 6. The CDR3 covers 16 residues. CDR3 residues: CASSLATGGRTDTQYF. The CDR3 coding sequence is TGCGCCAGCAGCTTGGCCACAGGGGGGAGAACAGATACGCAGTATTTT.

This chain uses TRBV7-9 with TRBJ2-7; 8 bases line up with TRBD2. Germline V gives CDR1 SEHNR, CDR2 FQNEAQ (reference sequence). V shed 5 bases and J 0 bases; nucleotides not matched to a gene: 6. This CDR3 is built from 15 residues. The CDR3 reads CASSGRGGSSYEQYF. The CDR3 DNA reads as TGTGCCAGCAGCGGTCGGGGGGGGAGCTCCTACGAGCAGTACTTC.

The chain recombines TRBV12-5 with TRBJ1-5; no reliable D call. This CDR3 is built from 14 residues. The V end was cut by 6 bases, the J end by 6 bases, with 15 bases between. Germline V lookup: CDR1 LGHNT, CDR2 FRNRAP. CDR3 in DNA: TGTGCTAGTGGCCCCGGTTCGATCAGTCAGCCCCAGCATTTT. Protein product: CASGPGSISQPQHF. Using reference TRBV12-5 and TRBJ1-5 for the parts outside the CDR3, the full variable domain is DARVTQTPRHKVTEMGQEVTMRCQPILGHNTVFWYRQTMMQGLELLAYFRNRAPLDDSGMPKDRFSAEMPDATLATLKIQPSEPRDSAVYFCASGPGSISQPQHFGDGTRLSIL.